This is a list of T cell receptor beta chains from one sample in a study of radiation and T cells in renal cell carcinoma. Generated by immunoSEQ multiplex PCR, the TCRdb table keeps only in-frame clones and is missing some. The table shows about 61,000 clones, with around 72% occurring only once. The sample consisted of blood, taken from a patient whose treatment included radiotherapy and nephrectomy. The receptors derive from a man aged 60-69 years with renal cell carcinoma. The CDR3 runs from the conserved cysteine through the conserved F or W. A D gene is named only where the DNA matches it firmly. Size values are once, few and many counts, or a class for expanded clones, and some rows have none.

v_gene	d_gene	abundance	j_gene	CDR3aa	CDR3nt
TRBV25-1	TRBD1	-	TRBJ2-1	CASSENSDRDYNEQFF	TGTGCCAGCAGTGAAAACTCAGACAGGGACTACAATGAGCAGTTCTTC
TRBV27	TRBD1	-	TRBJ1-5	CASRSGQYQGNQPQHF	TGTGCCAGCAGGTCGGGACAGTACCAGGGCAATCAGCCCCAGCATTTT
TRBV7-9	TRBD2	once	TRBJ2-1	CASSVGLAEPPQFF	TGTGCCAGCAGCGTGGGACTAGCGGAGCCCCCTCAGTTCTTC
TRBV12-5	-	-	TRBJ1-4	CASRTGLLTGTNEKLFF	TGTGCTTCTAGAACAGGACTGCTTACCGGGACTAATGAAAAACTGTTTTTT
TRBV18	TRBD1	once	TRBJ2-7	CASSPGQEKGKQYF	TGTGCCAGCTCACCGGGACAGGAGAAGGGAAAGCAGTACTTC
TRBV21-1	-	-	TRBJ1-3	CASSKSSGKGKGNTIYF	TGTGCCAGCAGCAAAAGCTCGGGGAAGGGAAAAGGAAACACCATATATTTT
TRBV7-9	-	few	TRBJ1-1	CASSLAGQVDTEAFF	TGTGCCAGCAGCTTAGCGGGGCAGGTGGACACTGAAGCTTTCTTT
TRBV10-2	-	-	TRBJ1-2	CASSEQGNYGYAF	TGCGCCAGCAGTGAACAGGGCAACTATGGCTACGCCTTC
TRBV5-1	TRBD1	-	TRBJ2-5	CAGSLGSGGWETQYF	TGCGCCGGCAGCTTGGGCTCAGGGGGCTGGGAGACCCAGTACTTC
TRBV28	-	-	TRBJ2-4	CASSLLGIAKNIQYF	TGTGCCAGCAGCCTTCTCGGAATAGCCAAAAACATTCAGTACTTC
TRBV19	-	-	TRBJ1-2	CASTLEEGLYGYTF	TGTGCCAGTACCCTAGAGGAAGGGCTCTATGGCTACACCTTC
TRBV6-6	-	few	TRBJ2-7	CASSYPPAEQYF	TGTGCCAGCAGTTATCCTCCGGCGGAGCAGTACTTC
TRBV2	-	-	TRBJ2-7	CASSTWTETYEQYF	TGTGCCAGCAGTACCTGGACAGAGACCTACGAGCAGTACTTC
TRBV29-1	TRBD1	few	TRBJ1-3	CSVLTGGTSGNTIYF	TGCAGCGTCTTGACAGGGGGAACCTCTGGAAACACCATATATTTT
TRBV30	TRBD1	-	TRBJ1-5	CAWNYRGPQHF	TGTGCCTGGAATTACAGGGGGCCCCAGCATTTT
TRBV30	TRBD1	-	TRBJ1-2	CAWSMRTGYGYTF	TGTGCCTGGAGTATGAGGACAGGGTATGGCTACACCTTC
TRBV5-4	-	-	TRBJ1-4	CASSLDTATNEKLFF	TGTGCCAGCAGCTTGGACACGGCAACTAATGAAAAACTGTTTTTT
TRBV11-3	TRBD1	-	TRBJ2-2	CASSFSNWTGGTGELFF	TGTGCCAGCAGCTTTAGTAATTGGACAGGGGGCACCGGGGAGCTGTTTTTT
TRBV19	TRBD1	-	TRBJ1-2	CASTGTGTNYGYTF	TGTGCCAGTACCGGGACAGGGACTAACTATGGCTACACCTTC
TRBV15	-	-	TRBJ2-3	CASILARSPDTQYF	TGTGCCTCCATACTAGCTCGGTCACCAGATACGCAGTATTTT
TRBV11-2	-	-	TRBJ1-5	CASSSDTWGDQPQHF	TGTGCCAGCAGCTCGGACACCTGGGGAGATCAGCCCCAGCATTTT
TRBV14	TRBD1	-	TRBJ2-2	CASSRTGWDTGELFF	TGTGCCAGCAGCCGGACAGGGTGGGACACCGGGGAGCTGTTTTTT
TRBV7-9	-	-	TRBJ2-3	CASSLALQGSTQYF	TGTGCCAGCAGCTTAGCGCTCCAGGGCAGTACGCAGTATTTT
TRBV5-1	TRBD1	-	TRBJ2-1	CASSPPPWTGEKPDNEQFF	TGCGCCAGCAGCCCCCCTCCATGGACAGGGGAAAAACCCGACAATGAGCAGTTCTTC
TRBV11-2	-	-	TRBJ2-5	CASSLGQGETQYF	TGTGCCAGCAGCTTAGGGCAGGGCGAGACCCAGTACTTC
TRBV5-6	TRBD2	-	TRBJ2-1	CASSLLAGDGNEQFF	TGTGCCAGCAGCTTGTTGGCGGGAGACGGGAATGAGCAGTTCTTC
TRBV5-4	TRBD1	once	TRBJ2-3	CATRQGVVADTQYF	TGTGCCACCCGACAGGGGGTAGTCGCAGATACGCAGTATTTT
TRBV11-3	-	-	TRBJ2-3	CASSSYSGGELDTQYF	TGTGCCAGCAGCTCATATAGCGGAGGGGAATTAGATACGCAGTATTTT
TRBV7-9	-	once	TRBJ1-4	CASSMPRGSGKLFF	TGTGCCAGCTCCATGCCCCGGGGCAGTGGAAAACTGTTTTTT
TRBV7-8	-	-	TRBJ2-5	CASSHDSQETQYF	TGTGCCAGCAGCCACGACAGTCAAGAGACCCAGTACTTC
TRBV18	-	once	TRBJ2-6	CASSPTVLGANVLTF	TGTGCCAGCTCACCGACGGTACTGGGGGCCAACGTCCTGACTTTC
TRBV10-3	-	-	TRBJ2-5	CAISAYGQGTYQETQYF	TGTGCCATCAGTGCATATGGCCAGGGGACGTACCAAGAGACCCAGTACTTC
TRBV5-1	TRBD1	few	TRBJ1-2	CASSQTGAGSNYGYTF	TGCGCCAGCAGCCAGACAGGGGCAGGATCAAACTATGGCTACACCTTC
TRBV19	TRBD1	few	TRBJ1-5	CASSEQGALSNQPQHF	TGTGCCAGTAGTGAACAGGGGGCTTTGAGCAATCAGCCCCAGCATTTT
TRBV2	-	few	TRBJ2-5	CASSDRWAQYF	TGTGCCAGCAGTGATAGGTGGGCCCAGTACTTC
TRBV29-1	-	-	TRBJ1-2	CSVVLTNYGYTF	TGCAGCGTTGTCCTTACTAACTATGGCTACACCTTC
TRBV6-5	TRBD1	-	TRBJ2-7	CASGQGGPLKYF	TGTGCCAGTGGACAGGGGGGCCCCCTCAAGTACTTC
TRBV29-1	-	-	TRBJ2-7	CSVSKDLREQYF	TGCAGCGTTTCTAAGGATTTGAGGGAGCAGTACTTC
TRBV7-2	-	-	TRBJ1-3	CASSGTSNGNTIYF	TGTGCCAGCAGCGGCACGAGCAATGGAAACACCATATATTTT
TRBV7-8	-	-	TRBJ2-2	CASSQPRDKGELFF	TGTGCCAGCAGCCAACCCCGGGACAAAGGGGAGCTGTTTTTT
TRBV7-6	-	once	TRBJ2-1	CASSLARQNNEQFF	TGTGCCAGCAGCTTAGCGAGGCAGAACAATGAGCAGTTCTTC
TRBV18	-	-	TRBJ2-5	CASSRLGYQETQYF	TGTGCCAGCTCACGACTAGGGTACCAAGAGACCCAGTACTTC
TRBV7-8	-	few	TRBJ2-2	CASSETSMANTGELFF	TGTGCCAGCAGCGAGACCTCTATGGCGAACACCGGGGAGCTGTTTTTT
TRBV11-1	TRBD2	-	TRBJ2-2	CASSPSGRAGGELFF	TGTGCCAGCAGCCCGAGCGGGAGGGCGGGCGGGGAGCTGTTTTTT
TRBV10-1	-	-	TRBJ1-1	CASSVTERTEAFF	TGCGCCAGCAGTGTGACAGAGCGCACTGAAGCTTTCTTT
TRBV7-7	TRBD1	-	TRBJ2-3	CASSPQGSTDTQYF	TGTGCCAGCAGCCCACAGGGGAGCACAGATACGCAGTATTTT
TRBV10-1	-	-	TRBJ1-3	CASSEGGSLSGNTIYF	TGCGCCAGCAGTGAGGGGGGCAGCCTCTCTGGAAACACCATATATTTT
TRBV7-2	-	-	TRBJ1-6	CASSLASPLHF	TGTGCCAGCAGCTTAGCTTCACCCCTCCACTTT
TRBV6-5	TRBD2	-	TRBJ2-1	CASSRLADSYNEQFF	TGTGCCAGCAGTAGACTAGCGGACTCCTACAATGAGCAGTTCTTC
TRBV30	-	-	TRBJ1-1	CAWSRGKRGDTEAFF	TGTGCCTGGAGTAGGGGGAAGAGAGGCGACACTGAAGCTTTCTTT
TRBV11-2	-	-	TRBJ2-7	CASSLGFGEQYF	TGTGCCAGCAGCTTAGGTTTTGGGGAGCAGTACTTC
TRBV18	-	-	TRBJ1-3	CASSPNSAASGNTIYF	TGTGCCAGCTCACCAAACTCTGCCGCCTCTGGAAACACCATATATTTT
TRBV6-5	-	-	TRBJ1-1	CASSYSPANKAFF	TGTGCCAGCAGTTACTCCCCCGCTAATAAAGCTTTCTTT
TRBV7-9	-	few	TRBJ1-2	CASSFDSGYTF	TGTGCCAGCAGTTTTGACAGCGGCTACACCTTC